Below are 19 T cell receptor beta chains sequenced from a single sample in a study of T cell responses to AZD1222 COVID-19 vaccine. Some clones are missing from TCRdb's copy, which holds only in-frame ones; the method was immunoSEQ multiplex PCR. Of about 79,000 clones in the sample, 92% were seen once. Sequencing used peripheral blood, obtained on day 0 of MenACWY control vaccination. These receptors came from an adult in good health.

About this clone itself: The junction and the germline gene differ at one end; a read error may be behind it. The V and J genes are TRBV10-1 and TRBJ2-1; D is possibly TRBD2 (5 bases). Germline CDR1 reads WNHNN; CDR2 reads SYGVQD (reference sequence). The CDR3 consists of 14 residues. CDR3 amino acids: CASIERRSYNEQFF. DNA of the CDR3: TGCGCCAGCATTGAGCGGCGAAGCTACAATGAGCAGTTCTTC.

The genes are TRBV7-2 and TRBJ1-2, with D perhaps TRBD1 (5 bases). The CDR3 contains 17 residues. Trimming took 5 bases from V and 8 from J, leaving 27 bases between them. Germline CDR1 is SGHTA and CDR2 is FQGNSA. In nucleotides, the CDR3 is TGTGCCAGCAGCCCCAGTTCGCGGGACTGGGGATTAGGGGGCTACACCTTC. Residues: CASSPSSRDWGLGGYTF. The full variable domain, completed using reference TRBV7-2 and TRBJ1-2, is GAGVSQSPSNKVTEKGKDVELRCDPISGHTALYWYRQSLGQGLEFLIYFQGNSAPDKSGLPSDRFSAERTGGSVSTLTIQRTQQEDSAVYLCASSPSSRDWGLGGYTFGSGTRLTVV.

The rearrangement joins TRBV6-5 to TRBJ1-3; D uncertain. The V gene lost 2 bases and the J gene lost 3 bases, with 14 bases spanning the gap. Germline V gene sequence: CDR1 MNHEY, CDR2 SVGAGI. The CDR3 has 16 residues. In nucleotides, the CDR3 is TGTGCCAGCAGTTACGAGGAGCCCCTCGGTGGAAACACCATATATTTT. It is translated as CASSYEEPLGGNTIYF.

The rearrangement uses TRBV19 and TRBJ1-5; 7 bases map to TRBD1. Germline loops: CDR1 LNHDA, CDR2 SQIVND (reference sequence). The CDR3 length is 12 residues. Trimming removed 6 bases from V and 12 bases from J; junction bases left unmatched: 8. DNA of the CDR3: TGTGCCAGTAGCATATCGGGACAGAACCAGCATTTT. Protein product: CASSISGQNQHF.

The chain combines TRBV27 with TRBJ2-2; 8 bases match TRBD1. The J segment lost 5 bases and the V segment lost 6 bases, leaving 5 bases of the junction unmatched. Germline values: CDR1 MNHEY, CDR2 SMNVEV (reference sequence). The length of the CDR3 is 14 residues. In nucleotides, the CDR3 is TGTGCCAGCAGCACAACAGGGGGGACCGGGGAGCTGTTTTTT. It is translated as CASSTTGGTGELFF.

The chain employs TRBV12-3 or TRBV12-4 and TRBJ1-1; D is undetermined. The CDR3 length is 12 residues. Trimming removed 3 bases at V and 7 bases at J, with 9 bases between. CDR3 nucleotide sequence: TGTGCCAGCAGTTTTTCCTCGAGTGAAGCTTTCTTT. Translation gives CASSFSSSEAFF.

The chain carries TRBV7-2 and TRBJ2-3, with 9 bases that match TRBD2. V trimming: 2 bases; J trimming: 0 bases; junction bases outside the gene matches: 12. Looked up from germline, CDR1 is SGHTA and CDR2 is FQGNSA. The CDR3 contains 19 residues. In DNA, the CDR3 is TGTGCCAGCAGCTTATTCTTCGCGGGGGGGTTCTCTAGCACAGATACGCAGTATTTT. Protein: CASSLFFAGGFSSTDTQYF.

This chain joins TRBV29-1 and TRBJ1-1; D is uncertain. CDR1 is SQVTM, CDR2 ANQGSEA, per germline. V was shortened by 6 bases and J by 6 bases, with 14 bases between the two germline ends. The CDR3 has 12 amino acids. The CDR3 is CSVDVESSEAFF. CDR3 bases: TGCAGCGTGGACGTGGAATCGTCTGAAGCTTTCTTT.

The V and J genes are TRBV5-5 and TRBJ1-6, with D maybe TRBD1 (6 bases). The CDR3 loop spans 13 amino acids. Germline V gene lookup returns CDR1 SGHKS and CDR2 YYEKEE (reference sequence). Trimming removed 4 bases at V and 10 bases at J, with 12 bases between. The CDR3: CASSVNRESPLHF. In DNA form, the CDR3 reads TGTGCCAGCAGCGTAAACAGGGAGTCACCCCTCCACTTT.

CDR3 residues: CATSDQGGNYEQYF. The DNA of the CDR3 is TGTGCCACCAGTGATCAGGGGGGGAACTACGAGCAGTACTTC. J is TRBJ2-7 and V is TRBV24-1, with D possibly being TRBD1 or TRBD2 (7 bases each). V lost 3 bases, J lost 3 bases, and 11 bases lay in between. This CDR3 has 14 residues. Per the germline V gene, CDR1 is KGHDR and CDR2 is SFDVKD.

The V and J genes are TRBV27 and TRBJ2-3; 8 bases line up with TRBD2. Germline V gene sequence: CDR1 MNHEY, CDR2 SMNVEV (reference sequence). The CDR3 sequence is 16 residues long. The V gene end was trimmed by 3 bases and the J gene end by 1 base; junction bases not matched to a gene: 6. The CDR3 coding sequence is TGTGCCAGCAGTTTTCGCTCGACTAGCGGCACAGATACGCAGTATTTT. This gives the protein CASSFRSTSGTDTQYF.

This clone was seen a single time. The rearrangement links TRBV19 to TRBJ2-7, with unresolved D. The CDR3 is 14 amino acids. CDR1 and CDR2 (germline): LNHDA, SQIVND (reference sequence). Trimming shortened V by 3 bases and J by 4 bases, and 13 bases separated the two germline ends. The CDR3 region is CASSILTPPYEQYF. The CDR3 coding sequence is TGTGCCAGTAGTATCCTCACCCCGCCGTACGAGCAGTACTTC. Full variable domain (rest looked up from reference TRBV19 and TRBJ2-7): DGGITQSPKYLFRKEGQNVTLSCEQNLNHDAMYWYRQDPGQGLRLIYYSQIVNDFQKGDIAEGYSVSREKKESFPLTVTSAQKNPTAFYLCASSILTPPYEQYFGPGTRLTVT.

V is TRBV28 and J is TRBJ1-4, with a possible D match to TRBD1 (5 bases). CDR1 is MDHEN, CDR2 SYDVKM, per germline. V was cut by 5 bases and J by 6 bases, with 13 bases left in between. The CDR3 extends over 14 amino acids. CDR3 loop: CASSDQGEHEKLFF. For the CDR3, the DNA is TGTGCCAGCAGTGATCAGGGAGAACATGAAAAACTGTTTTTT.

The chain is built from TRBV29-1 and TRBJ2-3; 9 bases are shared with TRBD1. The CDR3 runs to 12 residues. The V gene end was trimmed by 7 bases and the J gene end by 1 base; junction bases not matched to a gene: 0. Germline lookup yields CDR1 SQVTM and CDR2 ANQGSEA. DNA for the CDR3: TGCAGCGGACAGGGGGGCACAGATACGCAGTATTTT. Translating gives CSGQGGTDTQYF.

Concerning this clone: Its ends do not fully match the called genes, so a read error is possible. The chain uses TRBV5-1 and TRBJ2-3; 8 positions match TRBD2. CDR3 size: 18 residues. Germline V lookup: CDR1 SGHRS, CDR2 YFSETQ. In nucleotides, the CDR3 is TGCGCCCGCAGCTGGGCCGGCGGGGGCGGGGGGCACACAGATACGCAGTATTTT. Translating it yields CARSWAGGGGGHTDTQYF.

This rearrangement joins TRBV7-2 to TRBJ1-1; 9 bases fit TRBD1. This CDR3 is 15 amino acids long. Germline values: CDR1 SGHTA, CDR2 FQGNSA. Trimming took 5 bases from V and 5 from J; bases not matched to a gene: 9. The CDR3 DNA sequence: TGTGCCAGCAGCAAAACCCCCGGGACAGGGACTGAAGCTTTCTTT. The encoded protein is CASSKTPGTGTEAFF.

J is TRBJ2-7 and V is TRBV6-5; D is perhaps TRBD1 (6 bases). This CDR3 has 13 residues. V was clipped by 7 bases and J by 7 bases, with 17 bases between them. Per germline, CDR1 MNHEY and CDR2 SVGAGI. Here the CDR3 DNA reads TGTGCCAGCAAGATACAGGGTTCGAAAGAGCAGTACTTC. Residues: CASKIQGSKEQYF.

CDR3 coding DNA: TGTGCCAGCAGGTCAACGGGGGGTTACCAAGAGACCCAGTACTTC. It yields the protein CASRSTGGYQETQYF. This rearrangement joins TRBV2 to TRBJ2-5; 7 nucleotides line up with TRBD2. This CDR3 contains 15 residues. V shed 6 bases, J shed 0 bases, and the junction held 7 bases outside the gene matches. Germline V gene sequence: CDR1 SNHLY, CDR2 FYNNEI.

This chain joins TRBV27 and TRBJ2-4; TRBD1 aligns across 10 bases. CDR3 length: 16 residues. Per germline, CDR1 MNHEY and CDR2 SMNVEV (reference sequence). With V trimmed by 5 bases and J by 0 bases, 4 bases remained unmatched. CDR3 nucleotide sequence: TGTGCCAGCAGTCTGACAGGGGGCCTAGCCAAAAACATTCAGTACTTC. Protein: CASSLTGGLAKNIQYF.